This T cell receptor (beta chain) was observed in a study of cytomegalovirus exposure and HLA in healthy donors. Study overall: The 95 million to 120 million unique TCR beta sequences, from 150 million to 200 million T cells, were found by an earlier analysis. Findings and caveats of the study: In a later analysis, several top co-occurrence clusters appeared linked to parvovirus B19, influenza, CMV and Epstein-Barr virus. One variant, a missense change in DCLRE1C, was linked in a later analysis to TCR beta V- and J-gene trimming. Researchers counted 150 to 200 TCR beta chains as cytomegalovirus-associated.

About this clone: The antigen is not known.

Primers included in the PCR were 60 Vbeta and 13 Jbeta primers. The table came from immunoSEQ multiplex PCR; TCRdb's copy has only in-frame clones and leaves some out. The sample lists 160,000 or so clones, around four fifths seen once, with about a tenth in the top ten. The CDR3 runs to 18 residues. V lost 1 base, J lost 2 bases, and 20 bases lay in between. The germline V gene has CDR1 MDHEN and CDR2 SYDVKM. The rearrangement joins TRBV28 to TRBJ1-2, with D possibly TRBD1 on 6 matching bases. Specimen: PBMCs. The clonotype comes from a young man in good health and CMV-seropositive. The CDR3 reads CASSLSRTEGLRNYGYTF. CDR3 in DNA: TGTGCCAGCAGTTTATCCAGGACAGAAGGATTGAGGAACTATGGCTACACCTTC.